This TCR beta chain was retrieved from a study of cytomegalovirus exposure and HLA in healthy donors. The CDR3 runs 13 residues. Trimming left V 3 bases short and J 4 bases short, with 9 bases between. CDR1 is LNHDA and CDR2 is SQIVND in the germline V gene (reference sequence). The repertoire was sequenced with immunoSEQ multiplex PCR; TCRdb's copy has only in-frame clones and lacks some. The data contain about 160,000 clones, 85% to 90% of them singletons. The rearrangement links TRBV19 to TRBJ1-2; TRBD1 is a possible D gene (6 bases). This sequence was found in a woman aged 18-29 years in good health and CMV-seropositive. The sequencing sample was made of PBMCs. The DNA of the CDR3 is TGTGCCAGTAGTATGGGGGCATTCTATGGCTACACCTTC. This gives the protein CASSMGAFYGYTF.